This T cell receptor beta chain was profiled in a study of T cell responses to AZD1222 COVID-19 vaccine. As regards this clone: The antigen remains unidentified.

The V gene's germline CDR1 is LNHDA and CDR2 SQIVND (reference sequence). The length of the CDR3 is 16 residues. V was clipped by 6 bases and J by 0 bases; unmatched bases: 6. The study's findings and limits: In the spike-specific TCR repertoire, nearly half reportedly target unmutated variant regions. Clonal diversity may have been underestimated in mostly white British donors. Researchers took repertoire samples only after the peak T cell response had come.

Profiled with immunoSEQ multiplex PCR; TCRdb holds only in-frame clones, not every one. This table holds roughly 150,000 clones, around 85% found once. This TCR was sampled from an adult who had recovered from COVID-19. The rearrangement uses TRBV19 and TRBJ2-2; 8 bases fit TRBD1. The starting material was peripheral blood, obtained after recovery from COVID-19. The CDR3 loop is CASSRGQGANTGELFF. The CDR3 coding sequence is TGTGCCAGTAGCCGAGGACAGGGCGCGAACACCGGGGAGCTGTTTTTT. Variable domain in full (rest from reference TRBV19 and TRBJ2-2): DGGITQSPKYLFRKEGQNVTLSCEQNLNHDAMYWYRQDPGQGLRLIYYSQIVNDFQKGDIAEGYSVSREKKESFPLTVTSAQKNPTAFYLCASSRGQGANTGELFFGEGSRLTVL.